This TCR beta chain came from a study of T cell responses to AZD1222 COVID-19 vaccine. Germline CDR1 reads MGHDK; CDR2 reads SYGVNS. There are 16 residues in the CDR3. Deletions cut 2 bases from V and 5 bases from J, with 19 bases between. Repertoires were generated with immunoSEQ multiplex PCR, while TCRdb's copy carries only in-frame clones and drops some. The sample lists some 150,000 clones; about 90% were seen once. The sequences come from peripheral blood, collected 28 days after the second AZD1222 dose. The chain combines TRBV25-1 with TRBJ2-7; D perhaps matches TRBD1 (5 bases). The origin of this receptor is an adult who received the AZD1222 COVID-19 vaccine. CDR3 nucleotide sequence: TGTGCCAGCAGTGAAGGGGCGTCCCTATATACTAACGAGCAGTACTTC. Translation: CASSEGASLYTNEQYF.